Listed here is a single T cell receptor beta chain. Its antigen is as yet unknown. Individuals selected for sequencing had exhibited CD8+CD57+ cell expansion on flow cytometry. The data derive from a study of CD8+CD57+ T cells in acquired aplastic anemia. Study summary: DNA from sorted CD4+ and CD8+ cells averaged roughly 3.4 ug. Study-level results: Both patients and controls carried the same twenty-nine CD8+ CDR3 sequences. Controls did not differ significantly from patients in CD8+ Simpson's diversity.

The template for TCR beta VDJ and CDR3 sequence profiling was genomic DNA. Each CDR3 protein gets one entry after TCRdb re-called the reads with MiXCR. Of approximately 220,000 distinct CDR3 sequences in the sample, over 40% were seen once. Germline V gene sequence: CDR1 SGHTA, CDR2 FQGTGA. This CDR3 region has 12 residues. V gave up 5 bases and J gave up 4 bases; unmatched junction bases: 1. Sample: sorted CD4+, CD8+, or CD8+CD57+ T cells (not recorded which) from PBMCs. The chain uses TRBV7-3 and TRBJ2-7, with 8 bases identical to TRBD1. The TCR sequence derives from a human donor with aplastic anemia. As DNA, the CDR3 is TGTGCCAGCAGCGGACAGGGTTACGAGCAGTACGTC. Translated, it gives CASSGQGYEQYV.